This T cell receptor (beta chain) was captured in a study of cytomegalovirus exposure and HLA in healthy donors. Healthy individuals who donated bone marrow served as the donors. As to this clone: Its antigen is as yet unknown.

V lost 0 bases and J lost 4, with 10 bases in between. CDR3 length: 15 amino acids. Germline CDR1 and CDR2: GTSNPN and SVGIG (reference sequence). Notes on the study in general: A later analysis associated 15,000 or so TCR beta sequences with HLA alleles at a 0.05 false discovery rate. According to a later analysis, most TCR beta chains associated with CMV appeared HLA-restricted. Presence/absence analyses rested on an assumption that sequencing depth was roughly uniform across donors.

The PCR had 60 Vbeta and 13 Jbeta primers. Sequenced by immunoSEQ multiplex PCR; TCRdb stores in-frame clones only, minus some. This table has some 170,000 clones, roughly four fifths appearing once. This clonotype was obtained from a male donor in good health and CMV-seronegative. The material sequenced was PBMCs. The rearrangement links TRBV30 to TRBJ2-6, with a possible D match to TRBD2 (5 bases). CDR3 sequence reads: CAWSVGVSGANVLTF. Here the CDR3 DNA reads TGTGCCTGGAGTGTGGGAGTGTCCGGGGCCAACGTCCTGACTTTC. Together with reference TRBV30 and TRBJ2-6, the CDR3 gives the full variable domain: SQTIHQWPATLVQPVGSPLSLECTVEGTSNPNLYWYRQAAGRGLQLLFYSVGIGQISSEVPQNLSASRPQDRQFILSSKKLLLSDSGFYLCAWSVGVSGANVLTFGAGSRLTVL.